This T cell receptor (beta chain) was identified in a study of T cell clonality in common variable immunodeficiency. TCRdb keeps only in-frame clones here, not all; method: immunoSEQ multiplex PCR. The table lists thousands of clones, with no singletons. The CVID group had roughly 16 females and some 30 males, mean age 40. This clone was observed at least ten times. The antigen is unknown. The CDR3 extends 3 residues past the end of the read, so its final part is completed from the germline J gene. This CDR3 is built from 11 residues. The germline gives CDR1 SGHNT, CDR2 YYREEE (reference sequence). Trimming took 7 bases from V and 6 from J, leaving 9 bases between them. The study, taken as a whole, reports: In common variable immunodeficiency, TCR beta chains reportedly carried fewer deletions and N-nucleotide insertions. Patient heterogeneity in the CVID cohort limited correlations between repertoire features and clinical complications. CVID subjects shared fewer TCRbeta clones than healthy controls did.

The source of this sequence is a human donor with common variable immunodeficiency. Material: peripheral blood mononuclear cells. The V call is TRBV5-4, the J call TRBJ2-3; D unclear. CDR3 bases read: TGTGCCAGCGCCCCCAGGGATACG. Translated: CASAPRDT. The full CDR3 sequence reads CASAPRDTQYF.